This TCR beta chain emerged from a study of blood T cell repertoires in COVID-19. The protocol was immunoSEQ multiplex PCR, while the TCRdb copy is restricted to in-frame clones and leaves out a portion. This sample has roughly 200,000 clones, with more than 70% found just once. With V trimmed by 1 base and J by 5 bases, 7 bases remained unmatched. The CDR3 is made up of 17 amino acids. Germline V gene lookup returns CDR1 SGHVS and CDR2 FNYEAQ. The sample taken for sequencing was peripheral blood. This TCR was recovered from a woman aged 60-70 years with acute or convalescent COVID-19. This chain joins TRBV7-6 and TRBJ2-3, with TRBD2 identical over 12 bases. CDR3 in DNA: TGTGCCAGCAGCTTAGGGACTAGCGGGACGAGAGGAGATACGCAGTATTTT. Translation: CASSLGTSGTRGDTQYF.